This T cell receptor beta chain was sequenced during a study of blood T cell repertoires in COVID-19. Study details: Specimens from acute and convalescent COVID-19 originated in the United States, Italy and Spain.

The assay was immunoSEQ multiplex PCR, and TCRdb's table has in-frame clones only and misses some. The sample includes approximately 170,000 clones, about 85% of them seen just once. CDR3 length equals 14 residues. Germline lookup yields CDR1 SGHDT and CDR2 YYEEEE. V was cut by 2 bases and J by 5 bases, with 13 bases left in between. The chain carries TRBV5-6 and TRBJ2-5; tentatively, D is TRBD1 (6 bases). The material sequenced was peripheral blood. This receptor was taken from a woman in her 70s with COVID-19, enrolled during active disease. The DNA for the CDR3 is TGTGCCAGCAGCTTAAGGTTAGACAGGGAGACCCAGTACTTC. It codes for CASSLRLDRETQYF. The full variable domain, with the rest looked up from reference TRBV5-6 and TRBJ2-5, is DAGVTQSPTHLIKTRGQQVTLRCSPKSGHDTVSWYQQALGQGPQFIFQYYEEEERQRGNFPDRFSGHQFPNYSSELNVNALLLGDSALYLCASSLRLDRETQYFGPGTRLLVL.